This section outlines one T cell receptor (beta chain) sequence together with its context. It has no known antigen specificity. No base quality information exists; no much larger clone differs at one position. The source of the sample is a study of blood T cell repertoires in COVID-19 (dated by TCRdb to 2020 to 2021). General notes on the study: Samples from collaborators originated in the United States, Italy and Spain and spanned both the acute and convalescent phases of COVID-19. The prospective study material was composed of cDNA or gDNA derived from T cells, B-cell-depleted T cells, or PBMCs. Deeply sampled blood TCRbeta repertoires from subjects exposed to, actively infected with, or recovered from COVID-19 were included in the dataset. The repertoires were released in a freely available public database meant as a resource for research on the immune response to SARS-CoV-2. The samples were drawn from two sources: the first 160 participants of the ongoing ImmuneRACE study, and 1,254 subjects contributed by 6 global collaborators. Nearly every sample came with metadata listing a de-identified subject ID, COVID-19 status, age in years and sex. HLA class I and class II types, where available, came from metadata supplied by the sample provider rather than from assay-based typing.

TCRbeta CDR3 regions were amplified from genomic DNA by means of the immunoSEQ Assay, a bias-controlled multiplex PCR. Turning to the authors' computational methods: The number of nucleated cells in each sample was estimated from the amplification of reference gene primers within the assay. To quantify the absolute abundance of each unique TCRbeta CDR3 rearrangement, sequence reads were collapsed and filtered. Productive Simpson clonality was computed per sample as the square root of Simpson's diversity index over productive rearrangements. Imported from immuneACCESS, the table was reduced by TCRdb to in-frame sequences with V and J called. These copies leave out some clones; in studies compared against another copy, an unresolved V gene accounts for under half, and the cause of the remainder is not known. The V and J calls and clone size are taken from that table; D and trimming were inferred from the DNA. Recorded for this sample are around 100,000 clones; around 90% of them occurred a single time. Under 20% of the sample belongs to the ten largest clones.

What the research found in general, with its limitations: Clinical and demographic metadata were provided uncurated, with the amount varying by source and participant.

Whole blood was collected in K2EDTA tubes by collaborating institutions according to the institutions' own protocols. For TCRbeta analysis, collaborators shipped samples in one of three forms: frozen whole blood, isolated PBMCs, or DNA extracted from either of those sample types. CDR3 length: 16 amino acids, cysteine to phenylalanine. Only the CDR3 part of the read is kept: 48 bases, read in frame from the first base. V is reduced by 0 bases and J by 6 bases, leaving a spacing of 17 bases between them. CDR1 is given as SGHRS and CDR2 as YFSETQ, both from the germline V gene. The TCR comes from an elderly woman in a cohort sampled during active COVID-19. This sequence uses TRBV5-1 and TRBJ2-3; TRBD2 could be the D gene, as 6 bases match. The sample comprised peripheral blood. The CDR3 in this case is CASSLVAGTGSDTQYF. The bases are TGCGCCAGCAGCTTGGTGGCGGGAACGGGGTCCGATACGCAGTATTTT.